Listed below are T cell receptor beta chains from one sample, sequenced in a study of cytomegalovirus exposure and HLA in healthy donors. Some clones are missing from TCRdb's copy, which holds only in-frame ones; the method was immunoSEQ multiplex PCR. The top ten clones hold 1.5% to 2.5% of a sample with 100,000 to 150,000 clones, around three quarters of them seen once. The material sequenced was PBMCs. Receptor source: a man between 18 and 29 years old in good health and CMV-seronegative. The CDR3 runs from the conserved cysteine through the conserved F or W. D genes are given only for firm matches. The size field is filled for only some rows; it gives once, few, many or a size class.

d_call: NA
j_call: TRBJ2-7
clone_size: once
v_call: TRBV19
cdr3_aa: CASSFQGRDPYEQYF
cdr3_nt: TGTGCCAGTAGCTTCCAGGGCAGGGATCCCTACGAGCAGTACTTC

d_call: TRBD2
j_call: TRBJ2-7
clone_size: NA
v_call: TRBV28
cdr3_aa: CASSLITSGSSYEQYF
cdr3_nt: TGTGCCAGCAGTTTAATTACTAGCGGGAGCTCCTACGAGCAGTACTTC

d_call: TRBD1
j_call: TRBJ2-7
clone_size: NA
v_call: TRBV28
cdr3_aa: CASNRQGVSYEQYF
cdr3_nt: TGTGCCAGCAATCGACAGGGGGTCTCCTACGAGCAGTACTTC

d_call: NA
j_call: TRBJ1-3
clone_size: NA
v_call: TRBV7-9
cdr3_aa: CASSPAGVSGNTIYF
cdr3_nt: TGTGCCAGCAGCCCCGCGGGAGTATCCGGAAACACCATATATTTT

d_call: NA
j_call: TRBJ1-4
clone_size: NA
v_call: TRBV19
cdr3_aa: CASTSSGEKLFF
cdr3_nt: TGTGCCAGTACTTCTTCAGGTGAAAAACTGTTTTTT

d_call: NA
j_call: TRBJ1-1
clone_size: NA
v_call: TRBV7-6
cdr3_aa: CASSLGLQGNTEAFF
cdr3_nt: TGTGCCAGCAGCTTGGGGTTACAGGGGAACACTGAAGCTTTCTTT

d_call: NA
j_call: TRBJ2-3
clone_size: NA
v_call: TRBV30
cdr3_aa: CAWSGLRGAADTQYF
cdr3_nt: TGTGCCTGGTCAGGACTACGGGGGGCCGCAGATACGCAGTATTTT

d_call: TRBD1
j_call: TRBJ2-7
clone_size: NA
v_call: TRBV28
cdr3_aa: CASSLGTGVGYEQYF
cdr3_nt: TGTGCCAGCAGTCTCGGGACAGGGGTAGGATACGAGCAGTACTTC

d_call: TRBD2
j_call: TRBJ2-1
clone_size: NA
v_call: TRBV4-1
cdr3_aa: CASSQVEQGSGRGNEQFF
cdr3_nt: TGCGCCAGCAGCCAAGTAGAGCAGGGTAGCGGGAGGGGTAATGAGCAGTTCTTC

d_call: NA
j_call: TRBJ2-3
clone_size: NA
v_call: TRBV28
cdr3_aa: CASVEAGATRTDTQYF
cdr3_nt: TGTGCCAGCGTAGAAGCAGGGGCTACCCGCACAGATACGCAGTATTTT

d_call: TRBD2
j_call: TRBJ2-1
clone_size: NA
v_call: TRBV5-1
cdr3_aa: CASSLLELLAEVYNEQFF
cdr3_nt: TGCGCCAGCAGCTTACTCGAGCTGCTAGCGGAGGTTTACAATGAGCAGTTCTTC

d_call: TRBD2
j_call: TRBJ2-3
clone_size: NA
v_call: TRBV27
cdr3_aa: CASTLTSGTDTQYF
cdr3_nt: TGTGCCAGCACCCTGACTAGCGGCACAGATACGCAGTATTTT

d_call: TRBD1
j_call: TRBJ2-5
clone_size: NA
v_call: TRBV11-3
cdr3_aa: CASSLRGQGQTQYF
cdr3_nt: TGTGCCAGCAGCTTAAGGGGACAGGGACAGACCCAGTACTTC

d_call: NA
j_call: TRBJ1-4
clone_size: NA
v_call: TRBV4-1
cdr3_aa: CASSQGLGINEKLFF
cdr3_nt: TGCGCCAGCAGCCAAGGTCTCGGTATTAATGAAAAACTGTTTTTT

d_call: TRBD1
j_call: TRBJ2-1
clone_size: NA
v_call: TRBV5-1
cdr3_aa: CASSYRDRVREQFF
cdr3_nt: TGCGCCAGCAGTTACCGGGACAGGGTTAGAGAGCAGTTCTTC

d_call: TRBD2
j_call: TRBJ2-1
clone_size: NA
v_call: TRBV7-8
cdr3_aa: CASSLSGRSFYNEQFF
cdr3_nt: TGTGCCAGCAGCTTATCCGGGAGGTCTTTCTACAATGAGCAGTTCTTC

d_call: NA
j_call: TRBJ2-7
clone_size: NA
v_call: TRBV28
cdr3_aa: CASSFLLDEQYF
cdr3_nt: TGTGCCAGCAGCTTCTTATTAGACGAGCAGTACTTC

d_call: NA
j_call: TRBJ1-1
clone_size: NA
v_call: TRBV18
cdr3_aa: CASSPGQEGTEAFF
cdr3_nt: TGTGCCAGCTCACCTGGCCAGGAGGGCACTGAAGCTTTCTTT

d_call: NA
j_call: TRBJ1-3
clone_size: NA
v_call: TRBV27
cdr3_aa: CASFSPGNTIYF
cdr3_nt: TGTGCCAGCTTCTCTCCTGGAAACACCATATATTTT

d_call: TRBD2
j_call: TRBJ2-5
clone_size: NA
v_call: TRBV2
cdr3_aa: CASREASGRAQYF
cdr3_nt: TGTGCCAGCAGGGAGGCTAGCGGGAGAGCTCAGTACTTC

d_call: NA
j_call: TRBJ1-2
clone_size: once
v_call: TRBV4-1
cdr3_aa: CASSQDGGNIYGYTF
cdr3_nt: TGCGCCAGCAGCCAAGATGGGGGGAATATTTATGGCTACACCTTC

d_call: TRBD2
j_call: TRBJ2-7
clone_size: NA
v_call: TRBV11-1
cdr3_aa: CASSARDYLYEQYF
cdr3_nt: TGTGCCAGCAGCGCCCGGGACTACCTTTACGAGCAGTACTTC

d_call: NA
j_call: TRBJ2-2
clone_size: NA
v_call: TRBV4-3
cdr3_aa: CASSRKDTRNANTGELFF
cdr3_nt: TGCGCCAGCAGCCGCAAAGATACTAGAAACGCGAACACCGGGGAGCTGTTTTTT

d_call: NA
j_call: TRBJ2-1
clone_size: NA
v_call: TRBV11-3
cdr3_aa: CASSTLEMNEQFF
cdr3_nt: TGTGCCAGCAGCACCTTAGAAATGAATGAGCAGTTCTTC

d_call: NA
j_call: TRBJ2-1
clone_size: NA
v_call: TRBV6-6
cdr3_aa: CASRPGTNNEQFF
cdr3_nt: TGTGCCAGCAGACCCGGGACAAACAATGAGCAGTTCTTC

d_call: TRBD2
j_call: TRBJ2-1
clone_size: NA
v_call: TRBV5-6
cdr3_aa: CASSWTSGSHNEQFF
cdr3_nt: TGTGCCAGCAGCTGGACTAGCGGGAGCCACAATGAGCAGTTCTTC

d_call: NA
j_call: TRBJ1-3
clone_size: few
v_call: TRBV5-1
cdr3_aa: CASSFSGTDSGNTIYF
cdr3_nt: TGCGCCAGCAGCTTTTCAGGGACTGACTCTGGAAACACCATATATTTT

d_call: TRBD1
j_call: TRBJ2-1
clone_size: NA
v_call: TRBV19
cdr3_aa: CASSPPGQGGNEQFF
cdr3_nt: TGTGCCAGTAGTCCCCCGGGACAGGGAGGGAATGAGCAGTTCTTC

d_call: NA
j_call: TRBJ2-7
clone_size: NA
v_call: TRBV2
cdr3_aa: CASSGQGPRPYEQYF
cdr3_nt: TGTGCCAGCAGTGGTCAAGGTCCTAGACCCTACGAGCAGTACTTC